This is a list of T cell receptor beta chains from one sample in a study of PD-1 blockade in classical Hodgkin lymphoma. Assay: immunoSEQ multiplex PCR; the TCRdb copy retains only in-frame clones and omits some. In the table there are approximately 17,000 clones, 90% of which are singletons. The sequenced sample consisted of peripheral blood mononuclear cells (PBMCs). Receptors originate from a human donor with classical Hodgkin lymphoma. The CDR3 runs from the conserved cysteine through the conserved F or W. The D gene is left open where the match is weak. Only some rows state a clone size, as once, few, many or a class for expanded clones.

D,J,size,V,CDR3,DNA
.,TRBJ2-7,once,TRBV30,CAWSPGSYEQYF,TGTGCCTGGAGTCCTGGGAGTTACGAGCAGTACTTC
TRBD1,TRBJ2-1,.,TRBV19,CASSNPGQGLEQFF,TGTGCCAGTAGTAACCCGGGACAGGGACTCGAGCAGTTCTTC
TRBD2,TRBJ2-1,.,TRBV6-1,CASSPLAGNLNEQFF,TGTGCCAGCAGTCCACTAGCGGGAAACCTTAATGAGCAGTTCTTC
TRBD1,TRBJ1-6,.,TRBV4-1,CASSQIPGQGHSPLHF,TGCGCCAGCAGCCAGATACCGGGACAGGGTCATTCACCCCTCCACTTT
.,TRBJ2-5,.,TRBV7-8,CASSLARLGKQETQYF,TGTGCCAGCAGCTTAGCACGGTTGGGGAAACAAGAGACCCAGTACTTC
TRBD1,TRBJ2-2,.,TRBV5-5,CASSPWTGAGELFF,TGTGCCAGCAGCCCCTGGACAGGGGCGGGGGAGCTGTTTTTT
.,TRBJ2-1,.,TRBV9,CASSVARRGEQFF,TGTGCCAGCAGCGTAGCTCGAAGGGGTGAGCAGTTCTTC
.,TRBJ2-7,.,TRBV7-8,CASSPGPFYEQYF,TGTGCCAGCAGCCCGGGGCCGTTCTACGAGCAGTACTTC
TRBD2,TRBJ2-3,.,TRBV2,CASGKGTSGRVDTQYF,TGTGCCAGCGGGAAGGGGACTAGCGGGAGGGTAGATACGCAGTATTTT
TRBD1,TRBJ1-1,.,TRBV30,CAWSLTGDTEAFF,TGTGCCTGGAGTTTGACAGGGGACACTGAAGCTTTCTTT
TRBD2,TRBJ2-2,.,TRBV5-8,CASRLAGGNTGELFF,TGTGCCAGCAGACTAGCGGGAGGGAACACCGGGGAGCTGTTTTTT
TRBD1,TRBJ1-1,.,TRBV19,CASKGANTEAFF,TGTGCCAGTAAGGGGGCAAACACTGAAGCTTTCTTT
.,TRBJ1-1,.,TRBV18,CASSPDQNTEAFF,TGTGCCAGCTCACCCGATCAGAACACTGAAGCTTTCTTT
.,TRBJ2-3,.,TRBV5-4,CASSSSSTDTQYF,TGTGCCAGCAGCTCCTCCAGCACAGATACGCAGTATTTT
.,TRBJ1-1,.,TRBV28,CASSNRWGAPGEAFF,TGTGCCAGCAGTAACCGGTGGGGGGCTCCTGGTGAAGCTTTCTTT
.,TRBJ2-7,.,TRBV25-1,CASSEYLSYEQYF,TGTGCCAGCAGTGAATATCTCTCCTACGAGCAGTACTTC
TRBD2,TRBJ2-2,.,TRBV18,CASSPLGLAGDPGRTGELFF,TGTGCCAGCTCACCGCTGGGACTAGCGGGAGACCCAGGTCGCACCGGGGAGCTGTTTTTT
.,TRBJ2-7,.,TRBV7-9,CASSHRDRNYEQYF,TGTGCCAGCAGCCACCGGGACCGGAACTACGAGCAGTACTTC
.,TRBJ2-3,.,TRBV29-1,CSVDLGTDTQYF,TGCAGCGTTGACCTTGGTACAGATACGCAGTATTTT
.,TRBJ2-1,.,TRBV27,CASTPAAGYEQFF,TGTGCCAGCACCCCGGCCGCGGGCTATGAGCAGTTCTTC
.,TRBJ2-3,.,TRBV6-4,CASSETGVDTQYF,TGTGCCAGCAGTGAGACCGGGGTGGATACGCAGTATTTT
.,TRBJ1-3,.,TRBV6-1,CASSETGRVGTIYF,TGTGCCAGCAGTGAGACGGGTAGAGTAGGAACCATATATTTT
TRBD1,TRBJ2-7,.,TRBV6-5,CASRGTGDYEQYF,TGTGCCAGCAGGGGGACAGGGGACTACGAGCAGTACTTC
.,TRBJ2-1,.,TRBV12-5,CASGAPFEQFF,TGTGCTAGTGGTGCCCCCTTTGAGCAGTTCTTC
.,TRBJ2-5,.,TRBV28,CASRLTGFQETQYF,TGTGCCAGCAGGTTGACAGGTTTTCAAGAGACCCAGTACTTC
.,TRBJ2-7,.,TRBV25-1,CASSVKEGQYF,TGTGCCAGCAGCGTCAAGGAGGGGCAGTACTTC
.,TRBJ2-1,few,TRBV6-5,CASGPLGNEQFF,TGTGCCAGCGGGCCTCTGGGCAATGAGCAGTTCTTC
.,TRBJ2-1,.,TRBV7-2,CASSQEASSYNEQFF,TGTGCCAGCAGCCAGGAGGCTAGCTCCTACAATGAGCAGTTCTTC
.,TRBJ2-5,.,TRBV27,CASSFSGGTQETQYF,TGTGCCAGCAGTTTCTCAGGGGGGACGCAAGAGACCCAGTACTTC
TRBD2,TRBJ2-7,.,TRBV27,CASSFVAGGSYEQYF,TGTGCCAGCAGTTTCGTAGCGGGGGGATCCTACGAGCAGTACTTC
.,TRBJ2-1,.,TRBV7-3,CASSPGYLNEQFF,TGTGCCAGCAGCCCCGGGTACCTCAATGAGCAGTTCTTC
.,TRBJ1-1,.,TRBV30,CAWSRTREAFF,TGTGCCTGGAGTAGGACGCGTGAAGCTTTCTTT
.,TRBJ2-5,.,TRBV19,CASNPRQGGGETQYF,TGTGCCAGTAACCCTCGACAGGGAGGGGGAGAGACCCAGTACTTC
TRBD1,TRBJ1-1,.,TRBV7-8,CASSPTGVGVYTEAFF,TGTGCCAGCAGTCCCACAGGGGTAGGGGTATACACTGAAGCTTTCTTT
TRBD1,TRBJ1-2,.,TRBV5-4,CASSGRDRDNYGYTF,TGTGCCAGCAGCGGCAGGGACAGGGATAATTATGGCTACACCTTC
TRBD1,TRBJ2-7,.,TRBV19,CASRGTGYYEQYF,TGTGCCAGTAGAGGGACAGGGTACTACGAGCAGTACTTC
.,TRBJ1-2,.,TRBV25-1,CASSEGVGGYGYTF,TGTGCCAGCAGTGAAGGTGTCGGCGGGTATGGCTACACCTTC
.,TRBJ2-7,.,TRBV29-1,CSVEDPDGNSYEQYF,TGCAGCGTTGAAGATCCCGACGGGAACTCCTACGAGCAGTACTTC
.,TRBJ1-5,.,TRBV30,CAWNAPGGNQPQHF,TGTGCCTGGAACGCTCCAGGCGGCAATCAGCCCCAGCATTTT